Here is one T cell receptor (beta chain) with its context. These data come from a study of blood T cell repertoires in COVID-19. For the study at large: The study drew acute and convalescent COVID-19 samples from the United States, Italy and Spain. Sample material is recorded as cDNA or gDNA derived from T cells, B-cell-depleted T cells, or PBMCs.

How the authors handled the data: It was from reference gene primer amplification that nucleated cell counts were estimated. TCRdb keeps only in-frame clones here, not all; method: immunoSEQ multiplex PCR. V and J calls and clone size come straight from that table; D and trimming were deduced from the DNA. The data show about 170,000 clones, around 87% seen once. The CDR3 runs to 15 residues. The germline CDR1 and CDR2 sequences are MNHEY and SVGAGI. V shed 6 bases and J shed 3 bases, with 17 bases lying between them. The Seattle patients, enrolled during active infection, were followed longitudinally.

Sequencing used peripheral blood. This TCR was recovered from a man in his fifties or sixties with COVID-19, enrolled during active disease. The chain couples TRBV6-5 to TRBJ1-1, with D perhaps TRBD1 (6 bases). This CDR3 reads CASRHSTGIYTEAFF. CDR3 bases: TGTGCCAGCAGACATTCTACAGGGATCTACACTGAAGCTTTCTTT.